This T cell receptor beta chain is drawn from a study of blood T cell repertoires in COVID-19. Germline V gives CDR1 MNHEY, CDR2 SVGAGI. The CDR3 has 13 residues. The V end lost 8 bases, the J end lost 2 bases, and 10 bases lay between the germline ends. TCRdb's table, derived via immunoSEQ multiplex PCR, lists solely in-frame clones and lacks some. The data hold under 200,000 clones, with around 85% observed a single time. The gene calls are TRBV6-5 and TRBJ1-5, with D uncertain. The receptor was derived from an older woman with COVID-19, enrolled during active disease. The sequenced material came from peripheral blood. The CDR3 nucleotides are TGTGCCAGCTCGGACGGGGGCAATCAGCCCCAGCATTTT. Amino acids: CASSDGGNQPQHF.